This T cell receptor beta chain emerged from a study of T cell repertoires in cytomegalovirus infection. Whole-study context: Recently identified HLA-C-restricted CMV epitopes were among the peptides used. It can be stated that public TCR beta signatures indicated CMV infection as well as a matching HLA type. Study-wide points: Carriers of CMV plus the relevant HLA were identified by cumulative public TCR beta family frequency. Clonotype analysis showed dominance of the ex vivo response by HLA-C-restricted CMV-specific TCR beta clonotypes.

A word on this clonotype: What it recognizes is unknown.

The CDR3 extends over 12 amino acids. Germline loops: CDR1 MNHGY, CDR2 SAAAGT. Trimming pared 6 bases from V and 9 bases from J, leaving 15 bases between. In TCRdb, the reads were re-called with MiXCR into one record per CDR3 protein. Seen here are around 430,000 distinct CDR3 sequences, about 42% observed once, and the top ten hold about two fifths. The J gene is TRBJ2-7, the V gene TRBV6-8, with D tentatively TRBD2 (6 bases). The sample consisted of cultured PBMCs, taken from culture after CMV antigen stimulation. The source is a human donor in good health (CMV status not recorded). Some clones in this sample may be carry-over from other donors' samples. The CDR3 DNA reads TGTGCCAGCAGCCGGCGGGACGGATGGCAGTACTTC. It specifies CASSRRDGWQYF.